This record concerns one T cell receptor (beta chain) sequence. The source of the sample is a study of blood T cell repertoires in COVID-19. As processed by the authors: Estimation of nucleated cell counts relied on the amplification of reference gene primers. Sequenced by immunoSEQ multiplex PCR; TCRdb stores in-frame clones only, minus some. V and J calls and clone size are copied from that table; D and trimming were computed from the DNA. The data hold approximately 270,000 clones, with around nine tenths observed a single time. The CDR3 extends over 13 amino acids. V was shortened by 3 bases and J by 3 bases, with 9 bases between the two germline ends. CDR1 SGHAT and CDR2 FQNNGV come from the germline V gene.

This sequence joins TRBV11-2 and TRBJ2-7, with D possibly being TRBD1 (5 bases). This TCR came from a man in his forties with active or convalescent COVID-19. The sample was peripheral blood. CDR3 sequence (DNA): TGTGCCAGCAGCTTGACAGTTAACTACGAGCAGTACTTC. It specifies CASSLTVNYEQYF.